The 29 T cell receptor beta chains presented below share a single source sample, sequenced in a study of vaccination effects on CD4 cells after COVID-19. TCRdb's copy holds only in-frame clones and misses some; the assay was immunoSEQ multiplex PCR. This sample yields tens of thousands of clones, of which roughly 70% are seen a single time; roughly 20% belongs to the top ten. These receptors have no known antigen. Ahead of sequencing, the ViraFEST assay grew antigen-specific CD4+ T cells using viral peptide pools. The authors isolated CD4+ T cells after 9 to 10 days of culture. Prior SARS-CoV-2 infection was absent in the vaccine recipients, as shown by negative nucleocapsid antibodies. The material sequenced was CD4+ T cells from PBMCs cultured with SARS-CoV-2 spike peptides, taken before COVID-19 vaccination. These receptors originate from a human donor who received a COVID-19 vaccine.

The chain combines TRBV25-1 with TRBJ2-7, with 11 bases that match TRBD2. The CDR3 contains 16 residues. V lost 4 bases to trimming and J lost 0 bases; unmatched junction nucleotides: 5. The germline gives CDR1 MGHDK, CDR2 SYGVNS. The chain's CDR3 is CASSAPSGRPSYEQYF. The CDR3 bases are TGTGCCAGCAGTGCACCTAGCGGGAGGCCCTCCTACGAGCAGTACTTC.

The chain has TRBV9 and TRBJ2-3; a possible D gene is TRBD2 (5 bases). The V end was cut by 0 bases, the J end by 5 bases, with 13 bases between. The CDR3 has 15 residues. CDR1 and CDR2 (germline): SGDLS, YYNGEE. The CDR3 bases are TGTGCCAGCAGCGTAGGCGGGCCTCGGCAAGATACGCAGTATTTT. Its translation: CASSVGGPRQDTQYF.

The chain carries TRBV4-1 and TRBJ2-6; the D is unclear. Germline CDR1 is MGHRA and CDR2 is YSYEKL. This CDR3 is 17 amino acids long. V lost 2 bases and J 0 bases, leaving 11 bases between the germline ends. The DNA of the CDR3 is TGCGCCAGCAGCCAACTCCTGAGCCCCTCTGGGGCCAACGTCCTGACTTTC. This codes for CASSQLLSPSGANVLTF.

This clone was seen a single time. This CDR3 reads CASSTRGRSTDTQYF. CDR3 DNA sequence: TGTGCCAGCAGCACTCGCGGGCGAAGCACAGATACGCAGTATTTT. The chain carries TRBV21-1 and TRBJ2-3; the table's D call, TRBD2, was not checked against the DNA. TRBV21-1 is a recognized pseudogene. This CDR3 has 15 residues.

The chain has TRBV9 and TRBJ1-1; TRBD1 might be the D (6 bases). CDR3 length: 15 residues. Trimming cost V 0 bases and J 4 bases, with 13 bases left between them. The V gene's germline CDR1 is SGDLS and CDR2 YYNGEE. The CDR3 sequence is CASSVVPGDRTEAFF. Here the CDR3 DNA reads TGTGCCAGCAGCGTAGTCCCAGGGGATCGCACTGAAGCTTTCTTT.

This clone was counted between two and nine times. The DNA for the CDR3 is TGTGCCAGCAGCGTAGGGGCCAGGGGGGTCACCGGGGAGCTGTTTTTT. Encoded protein: CASSVGARGVTGELFF. The chain joins TRBV9 to TRBJ2-2; tentative D call: TRBD1 (7 bases). V was cut by 0 bases and J by 4 bases, with 13 bases left in between. CDR3 length: 16 amino acids. CDR1 and CDR2 (germline): SGDLS, YYNGEE.

This clone was seen once. The chain links TRBV4-2 to TRBJ2-7; D remains ambiguous. Germline CDR1 reads LGHNA; CDR2 reads YNFKEQ. V was trimmed by 2 bases and J by 5 bases, leaving 22 bases between them. The CDR3 is 17 amino acids. Here the CDR3 DNA reads TGTGCCAGCAGCCAATTCAGCCGTCCCAGTCCCTACGACGAGCAGTACTTC. The encoded protein is CASSQFSRPSPYDEQYF.

Judged by abundance, this clone is medium-sized. This chain uses TRBV11-2 with TRBJ1-1; D is ambiguous. This CDR3 comprises 15 residues. Germline-derived CDR1 and CDR2 are SGHAT and FQNNGV. V was pared by 0 bases and J by 0 bases, with 8 bases between. The chain's CDR3 is CASSLDPSMNTEAFF. The CDR3 DNA sequence: TGTGCCAGCAGCTTAGATCCGTCCATGAACACTGAAGCTTTCTTT.

The genes are TRBV6-6 and TRBJ1-2; D is perhaps TRBD1 (5 bases). Trimming removed 4 bases at V and 4 bases at J, with 13 bases between. Per the germline V gene, CDR1 is MNHNY and CDR2 is SVGAGI (reference sequence). The CDR3 loop spans 14 amino acids. This chain's CDR3 is CASSSIQGPYGYTF. The CDR3 nucleotides read TGTGCCAGCAGTTCCATTCAGGGTCCCTATGGCTACACCTTC.

This clone was recorded a few times. The chain recombines TRBV7-2 with TRBJ2-2; D might be TRBD2 (6 bases). V lost 6 bases and J 5 bases, leaving 16 bases between the germline ends. The CDR3 is 15 amino acids. Per the germline V gene, CDR1 is SGHTA and CDR2 is FQGNSA. CDR3 nucleotides: TGTGCCAGCAGTCTCGGCTTGGGGAGGACCGGGGAGCTGTTTTTT. This sequence encodes CASSLGLGRTGELFF.

This clone has just one count. This chain joins TRBV19 and TRBJ2-1; tentative D call: TRBD1 (6 bases). V was cut by 5 bases and J by 2 bases, with 13 bases left in between. This CDR3 comprises 15 residues. Germline values: CDR1 LNHDA, CDR2 SQIVND (reference sequence). CDR3 protein: CASSPRTGPYNEQFF. In DNA form, the CDR3 reads TGTGCCAGTAGTCCCCGCACAGGGCCCTACAATGAGCAGTTCTTC.

This clone was seen a few times. This chain connects TRBV5-4 to TRBJ2-7; possibly TRBD1 or TRBD2 for D (5 bases each). There are 12 residues in the CDR3. V lost 0 bases and J 6 bases, leaving 7 bases between the germline ends. Germline V lookup: CDR1 SGHNT, CDR2 YYREEE (reference sequence). The CDR3 is CASSLDGTEQYF. The CDR3 DNA follows: TGTGCCAGCAGCTTGGACGGGACCGAGCAGTACTTC.

V is TRBV19 and J is TRBJ1-3; 9 positions agree with TRBD1. Germline values: CDR1 LNHDA, CDR2 SQIVND (reference sequence). The V gene end was trimmed by 3 bases and the J gene end by 2 bases; junction bases not matched to a gene: 17. This CDR3 contains 20 residues. This chain's CDR3 is CASSMSYLNRGPSAGNTIYF. The DNA for the CDR3 is TGTGCCAGTAGTATGAGTTATTTGAACAGGGGGCCCTCCGCTGGAAACACCATATATTTT. The complete variable domain, with remaining parts taken from reference TRBV19 and TRBJ1-3, reads DGGITQSPKYLFRKEGQNVTLSCEQNLNHDAMYWYRQDPGQGLRLIYYSQIVNDFQKGDIAEGYSVSREKKESFPLTVTSAQKNPTAFYLCASSMSYLNRGPSAGNTIYFGEGSWLTVV.

As for this clone: Additional DNA sequences in this sample encode the identical CDR3. The chain couples TRBV7-9 to TRBJ2-7, with D unclear. Per germline, CDR1 SEHNR and CDR2 FQNEAQ (reference sequence). The ends were cut back, 7 bases at V and 1 base at J, with 8 bases in the middle. The CDR3 length is 12 residues. CDR3 DNA sequence: TGTGCCAGCACGGTGGGATCCTACGAGCAGTACTTC. This gives the protein CASTVGSYEQYF.

The V gene is TRBV6-2 or TRBV6-3, the J gene TRBJ2-1, with a tentative D call TRBD2 (6 bases). CDR1 MNHEY and CDR2 SVGEGT come from the germline V gene. Trimming took 7 bases from V and 3 from J, leaving 13 bases between them. The CDR3 loop spans 14 amino acids. The CDR3 nucleotides read TGTGCCAGCAACCCTGGGGACTTCTACAATGAGCAGTTCTTC. It is translated as CASNPGDFYNEQFF.

This clone occurred a few times. The gene calls are TRBV14 and TRBJ1-6; D not resolved. There are 14 residues in the CDR3. V was cut by 3 bases and J by 4 bases, with 7 bases left in between. Germline loops: CDR1 SGHDN, CDR2 FVKESK. The CDR3 DNA follows: TGTGCCAGCAGCCAGGAAACGTATAATTCACCCCTCCACTTT. It translates to CASSQETYNSPLHF.

The chain recombines TRBV4-1 with TRBJ1-1; D remains ambiguous. Germline V gene sequence: CDR1 MGHRA, CDR2 YSYEKL. The V end was cut by 2 bases, the J end by 5 bases, with 9 bases between. The length of the CDR3 is 13 residues. Here the CDR3 reads CASSQKQATEAFF. The CDR3 nucleotides read TGCGCCAGCAGCCAAAAGCAGGCGACTGAAGCTTTCTTT.

The chain is built from TRBV6-2 or TRBV6-3 and TRBJ1-1, with D possibly TRBD1 on 6 matching bases. The CDR3 consists of 16 residues. Trimming took 3 bases from V and 0 from J, leaving 14 bases between them. Germline lookup yields CDR1 MNHEY and CDR2 SVGEGT. The CDR3 loop is CASSYVGGLLNTEAFF. CDR3 DNA: TGTGCCAGCAGTTATGTAGGGGGGCTCCTGAACACTGAAGCTTTCTTT.

In its sample, this clone was seen once. The V call is TRBV14, the J call TRBJ2-1; tentative D call: TRBD2 (5 bases). Trimming took off 0 bases at V and 8 bases at J, with 11 bases between the two ends. Germline V gene data show CDR1 as SGHDN and CDR2 as FVKESK. The CDR3 is made up of 14 amino acids. This CDR3 is CASSQEKASYEQFF. DNA for the CDR3: TGTGCCAGCAGCCAAGAGAAAGCTAGCTATGAGCAGTTCTTC.

The chain is built from TRBV5-4 and TRBJ1-2; D might be TRBD1 (6 bases). Germline CDR1 and CDR2: SGHNT and YYREEE (reference sequence). There are 13 residues in the CDR3. The V and J ends lost 7 bases and 8 bases respectively, with 18 bases between them. The CDR3 nucleotides are TGTGCCAGCGGGGGCCCCCAGCTGGTGGGCTACACCTTC. Amino acids: CASGGPQLVGYTF. Full variable domain (outside the CDR3, taken from reference TRBV5-4 and TRBJ1-2): ETGVTQSPTHLIKTRGQQVTLRCSSQSGHNTVSWYQQALGQGPQFIFQYYREEENGRGNFPPRFSGLQFPNYSSELNVNALELDDSALYLCASGGPQLVGYTFGSGTRLTVV.

This clone was counted only a few times. The chain carries TRBV20-1 and TRBJ1-6, with D possibly matching TRBD1 (5 bases). The CDR3 loop spans 16 amino acids. The germline gives CDR1 DFQATT, CDR2 SNEGSKA (reference sequence). Trimming shortened V by 3 bases and J by 3 bases, and 15 bases separated the two germline ends. The chain's CDR3 is CSASRRDYFYNSPLHF. CDR3 bases: TGCAGTGCTAGTCGTAGGGACTATTTCTATAATTCACCCCTCCACTTT.

This chain joins TRBV7-3 and TRBJ2-2; D may correspond to TRBD1 or TRBD2 (5 bases each). Trimming took 1 base from V and 7 from J, leaving 13 bases between them. The CDR3 length is 15 residues. From germline, CDR1 is SGHTA and CDR2 FQGTGA. The CDR3 nucleotides are TGTGCCAGCAGCTTAATTACGGCTGGGGGCGGGGAGCTGTTTTTT. Amino acid sequence: CASSLITAGGGELFF.

The gene calls are TRBV27 and TRBJ2-7, with 9 bases lining up with TRBD2. The CDR3 spans 17 residues. Looked up from germline, CDR1 is MNHEY and CDR2 is SMNVEV (reference sequence). The V and J ends lost 3 bases and 0 bases, in that order; junction bases with no gene match: 9. The CDR3 loop reads CASSFSNSGSLSYEQYF. The CDR3 DNA sequence: TGTGCCAGCAGTTTTTCCAATAGCGGGAGCCTCTCCTACGAGCAGTACTTC.

J is TRBJ2-2 and V is TRBV3-1 (or the pseudogene TRBV3-2); no definite D call. The V gene lost 4 bases and the J gene lost 6 bases, with 3 bases spanning the gap. In germline, CDR1 is LGHDT, CDR2 YNNKEL (reference sequence). CDR3 length equals 11 residues. CDR3 sequence: CASSRPGELFF. The CDR3 DNA sequence: TGTGCCAGCAGCCGCCCCGGGGAGCTGTTTTTT.

The chain carries TRBV3-1 (or the pseudogene TRBV3-2) and TRBJ2-7, with D perhaps TRBD1 (5 bases). Per germline, CDR1 LGHDT and CDR2 YNNKEL (reference sequence). Trimming pared 1 base from V and 5 bases from J, leaving 15 bases between. The CDR3 sequence is 15 residues long. CDR3 DNA sequence: TGTGCCAGCAGCCAAGGTACAGGCCCCCGGAACGAGCAGTACTTC. It is translated as CASSQGTGPRNEQYF.

The genes are TRBV11-2 and TRBJ2-3, with 7 bases that match TRBD2. Germline loops: CDR1 SGHAT, CDR2 FQNNGV. The CDR3 runs to 16 residues. J was trimmed by 12 bases and V by 1 base; bases with no gene match: 16. The CDR3 sequence: CASSLGAFLSAGDQYF. The CDR3 nucleotides read TGTGCCAGCAGCTTAGGGGCCTTTCTCAGCGCGGGGGACCAGTATTTT.

The chain links TRBV6-5 to TRBJ2-2; D is undetermined. Germline-derived CDR1 and CDR2 are MNHEY and SVGAGI. The V gene lost 6 bases and the J gene lost 2 bases, with 7 bases spanning the gap. There are 13 residues in the CDR3. In nucleotides, the CDR3 is TGTGCCAGCAGGTCAGCCAACACCGGGGAGCTGTTTTTT. Amino acid sequence: CASRSANTGELFF.

The chain is built from TRBV5-4 and TRBJ2-7; 8 bases are shared with TRBD1. The length of the CDR3 is 17 residues. Germline V CDR1 and CDR2: SGHNT, YYREEE (reference sequence). After removal of 4 bases from V and 7 bases from J, the junction contained 19 bases not matched to a gene. The CDR3 protein is CASSPPPGGRTLSEQYF. CDR3 DNA sequence: TGTGCCAGCAGCCCACCTCCAGGGGGCAGGACCCTTAGTGAGCAGTACTTC.

This chain joins TRBV15 and TRBJ1-4, with 7 bases identical to TRBD1. The CDR3 length is 15 residues. With V trimmed by 4 bases and J by 6 bases, 8 bases remained unmatched. Germline V gene lookup returns CDR1 LNHNV and CDR2 YYDKDF (reference sequence). CDR3 loop: CATSIDREGDEKLFF. DNA of the CDR3: TGTGCCACCAGCATAGACAGGGAAGGTGATGAAAAACTGTTTTTT.